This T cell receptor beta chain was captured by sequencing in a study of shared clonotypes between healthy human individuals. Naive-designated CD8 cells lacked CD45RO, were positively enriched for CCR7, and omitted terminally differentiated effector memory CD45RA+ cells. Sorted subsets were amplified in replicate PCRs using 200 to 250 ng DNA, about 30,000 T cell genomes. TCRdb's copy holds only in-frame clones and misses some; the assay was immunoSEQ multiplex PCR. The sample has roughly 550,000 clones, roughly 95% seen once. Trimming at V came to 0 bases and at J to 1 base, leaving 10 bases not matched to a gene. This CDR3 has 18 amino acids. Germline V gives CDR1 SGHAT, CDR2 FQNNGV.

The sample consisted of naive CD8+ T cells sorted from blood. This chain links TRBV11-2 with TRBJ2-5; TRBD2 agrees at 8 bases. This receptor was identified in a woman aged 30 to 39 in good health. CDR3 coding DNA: TGTGCCAGCAGCTTAGATAGGCTAGCGGGCAGTCTCCAAGAGACCCAGTACTTC. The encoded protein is CASSLDRLAGSLQETQYF.